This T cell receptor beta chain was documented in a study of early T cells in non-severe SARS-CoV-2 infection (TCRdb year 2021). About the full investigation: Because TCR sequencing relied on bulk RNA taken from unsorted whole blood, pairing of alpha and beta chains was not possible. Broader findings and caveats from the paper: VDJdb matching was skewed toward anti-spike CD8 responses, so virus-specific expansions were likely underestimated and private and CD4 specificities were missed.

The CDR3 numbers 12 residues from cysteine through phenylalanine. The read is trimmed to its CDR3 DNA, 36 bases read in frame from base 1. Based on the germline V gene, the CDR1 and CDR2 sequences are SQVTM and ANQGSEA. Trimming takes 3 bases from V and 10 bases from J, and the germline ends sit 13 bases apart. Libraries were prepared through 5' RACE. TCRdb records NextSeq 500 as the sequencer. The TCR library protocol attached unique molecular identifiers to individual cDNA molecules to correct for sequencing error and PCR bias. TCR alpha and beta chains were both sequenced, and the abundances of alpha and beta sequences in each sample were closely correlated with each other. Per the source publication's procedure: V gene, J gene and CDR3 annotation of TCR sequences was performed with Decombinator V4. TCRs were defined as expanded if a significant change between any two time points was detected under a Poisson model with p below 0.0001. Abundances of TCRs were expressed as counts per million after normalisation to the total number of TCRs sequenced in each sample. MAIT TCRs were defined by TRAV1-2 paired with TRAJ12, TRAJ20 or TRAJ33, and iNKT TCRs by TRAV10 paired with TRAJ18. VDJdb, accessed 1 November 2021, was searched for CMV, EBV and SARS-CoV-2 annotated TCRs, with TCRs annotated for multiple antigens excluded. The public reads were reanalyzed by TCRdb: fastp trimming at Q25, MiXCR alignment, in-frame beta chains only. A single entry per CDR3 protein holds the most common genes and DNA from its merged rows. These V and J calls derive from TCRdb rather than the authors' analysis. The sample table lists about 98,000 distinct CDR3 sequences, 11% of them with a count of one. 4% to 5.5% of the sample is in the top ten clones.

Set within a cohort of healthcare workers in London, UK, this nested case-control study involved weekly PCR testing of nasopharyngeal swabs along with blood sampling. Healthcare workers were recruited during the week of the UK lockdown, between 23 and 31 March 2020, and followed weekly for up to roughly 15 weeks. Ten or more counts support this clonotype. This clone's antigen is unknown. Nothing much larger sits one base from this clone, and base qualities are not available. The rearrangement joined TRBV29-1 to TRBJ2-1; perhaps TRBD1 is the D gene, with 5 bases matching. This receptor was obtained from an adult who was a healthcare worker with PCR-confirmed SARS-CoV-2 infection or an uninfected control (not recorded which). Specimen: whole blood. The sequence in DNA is TGCAGCGTTGAGTCCAGGGCTGGGGAGCAGTTCTTC. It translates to CSVESRAGEQFF.